This TCR beta chain was observed in a study of vaccination and CD4 T cells after COVID-19. Looking at the study overall: Convalescent patients had positive nasal swab PCR results for SARS-CoV-2. Disease was mild in fewer than 10 and severe in one.

Cultured CD4+ T cells had their DNA profiled by the Oncomine TCR Beta short-read assay. TCRdb re-analysed the PCR reads in MiXCR, keeping a single row per CDR3 protein. The table includes tens of thousands of distinct CDR3 sequences, 43% detected once. The length of the CDR3 is 13 residues. Germline CDR1 reads SGHRS; CDR2 reads YFSETQ. V lost 2 bases to trimming and J lost 0 bases, with 5 bases between them. Concerning this clonotype: Its antigen is undetermined.

Described treatment: roughly 10-day PBMC culture with coronavirus spike peptide pools or control peptides (ViraFEST assay). For ViraFEST, peptide pools expanded antigen-specific T cells, after which the TCRs were sequenced. Negative selection enriched CD4+ T cells from cultures at nine to eleven days. Source: CD4+ T cells from blood, cultured in vitro, taken after SARS-CoV-2 vaccination. The sequence came from a human donor who had recovered from COVID-19. V and J are TRBV5-1 and TRBJ1-1; D unclear. CDR3 sequence (DNA): TGCGCCAGCAGCTTTTGGGTGAACACTGAAGCTTTCTTT. It yields the protein CASSFWVNTEAFF.